The next 15 T cell receptor beta chains were all read from a single sample in a study of T-cell reconstitution after alpha-beta-depleted transplantation in children. Unique molecular identifiers were incorporated into the prepared TCRbeta library. MiXCR, run by TCRdb on the PCR reads, gives a single entry per CDR3 protein. The table has fewer than 700,000 distinct CDR3 sequences, about 21% seen once. Sample: PBMCs, mostly from graft donor cells, taken 360 days after TCRalphabeta/CD19-depleted stem cell transplant. The source of these receptors is a boy younger than two who had a stem cell transplant for acute myeloid leukemia, so the T cells may come from the graft donor.

V is TRBV12-3 or TRBV12-4 and J is TRBJ2-3; unclear D gene. This CDR3 spans 17 amino acids. V dropped 3 bases and J dropped 4 bases, with 20 bases sitting between them. In DNA form, the CDR3 reads TGTGCCAGCAGTTTGGGGTCCTACCTTCTTCCCCCAGATACGCAGTATTTT. It specifies CASSLGSYLLPPDTQYF.

This clonotype was seen at least ten times. V usage is TRBV3-1 and J usage is TRBJ1-2; TRBD1 matches 8 bases. The CDR3 is 14 residues long. V lost 4 bases, J lost 8 bases, and 9 bases stayed unmatched. CDR1 is LGHDT and CDR2 is YNNKEL in the germline V gene (reference sequence). The CDR3 region has the DNA TGTGCCAGCAGCCCACTGACAGGGGTCTCCGGCTACACCTTC. It encodes CASSPLTGVSGYTF.

This clonotype was seen a handful of times. The rearrangement uses TRBV4-3 and TRBJ1-2; 10 bases line up with TRBD1. This CDR3 region has 14 residues. The V gene end was trimmed by 0 bases and the J gene end by 11 bases; junction bases not matched to a gene: 6. The germline CDR1 and CDR2 sequences are LGHNA and YSLEER. CDR3 protein: CASSQDATGGRYTF. CDR3 nucleotides: TGCGCCAGCAGCCAAGATGCGACAGGGGGCCGTTACACCTTC.

This clonotype appeared many times. This sequence joins TRBV7-9 and TRBJ2-3, with 9 bases fitting TRBD1. This CDR3 has 17 amino acids. J gave up 2 bases and V 2 bases, and 8 bases lay outside the gene matches. CDR1 is SEHNR and CDR2 is FQNEAQ in the germline V gene (reference sequence). The CDR3 DNA is TGTGCCAGCAGCTTATGGATCGGGACAGGGAACACAGATACGCAGTATTTT. Protein sequence: CASSLWIGTGNTDTQYF.

This clonotype was seen many times. The chain has TRBV9 and TRBJ2-1; D assignment may be TRBD1 or TRBD2 (5 bases each). V lost 3 bases and J lost 0, with 10 bases in between. The CDR3 has 15 residues. In germline, CDR1 is SGDLS, CDR2 YYNGEE. The CDR3 DNA is TGTGCCAGCAGCGCCGGGACGGACTCCTACAATGAGCAGTTCTTC. It codes for CASSAGTDSYNEQFF. Together with reference TRBV9 and TRBJ2-1, the CDR3 gives the full variable domain: DSGVTQTPKHLITATGQRVTLRCSPRSGDLSVYWYQQSLDQGLQFLIQYYNGEERAKGNILERFSAQQFPDLHSELNLSSLELGDSALYFCASSAGTDSYNEQFFGPGTRLTVL.

The V call is TRBV20-1, the J call TRBJ2-1; TRBD2 might be the D (7 bases). Trimming took 0 bases from V and 0 from J, leaving 15 bases between them. This CDR3 is built from 17 residues. Looked up from germline, CDR1 is DFQATT and CDR2 is SNEGSKA (reference sequence). CDR3 region: CSARDLDGGRSYNEQFF. CDR3 coding DNA: TGCAGTGCTAGAGATCTCGACGGGGGGCGCTCCTACAATGAGCAGTTCTTC.

This clonotype was counted ten times or more. An end of the junction differs from the germline gene, which may be a read error. This sequence joins TRBV5-1 and TRBJ2-3; D might be TRBD2 (6 bases). The CDR3 is 10 residues long. CDR1 is SGHRS and CDR2 is YFSETQ in the germline V gene. CDR3 loop: CASSGDTQYF. In nucleotides, the CDR3 is TGTGCCAGCAGCGGGGATACGCAGTATTTT.

In its sample, this clonotype was seen many times. CDR3 DNA: TGTGCCAGCAGTGCTAGGGTGGGCGACACCGGGGAGCTGTTTTTT. Protein sequence: CASSARVGDTGELFF. The chain has TRBV12-3 or TRBV12-4 and TRBJ2-2; no definite D call. The CDR3 has 15 amino acids. The V end lost 5 bases, the J end lost 3 bases, and 13 bases lay between the germline ends.

The rearrangement joins TRBV6-5 to TRBJ2-1; 7 bases are shared with TRBD1. After removal of 2 bases from V and 5 bases from J, the junction contained 3 bases not matched to a gene. The CDR3 extends over 14 amino acids. CDR1 is MNHEY and CDR2 is SVGAGI in the germline V gene. The CDR3 is CASSYRGLHNEQFF. The DNA for the CDR3 is TGTGCCAGCAGTTACAGGGGGCTTCACAATGAGCAGTTCTTC.

V is TRBV21-1 and J is TRBJ1-3. TRBV21-1 is recorded as a pseudogene. CDR3 size: 17 residues. The CDR3 region has the DNA TGTGCCAGCAGCAAGCCCGCGGGGGGTCCCGACGGAAACACCATATATTTT. Protein product: CASSKPAGGPDGNTIYF.

In its sample, this clonotype was seen a few times. The chain recombines TRBV6-5 with TRBJ1-1, with TRBD1 identical over 9 bases. The CDR3 extends over 15 amino acids. CDR1 MNHEY and CDR2 SVGAGI come from the germline V gene. V shed 4 bases and J 1 base; nucleotides not matched to a gene: 4. The CDR3, as DNA: TGTGCCAGCAGTTCTATGACAGGGGGGAACACTGAAGCTTTCTTT. It is translated as CASSSMTGGNTEAFF.

This clonotype was seen many times. The rearrangement joins TRBV7-2 to TRBJ2-2, with a possible D match to TRBD1 (5 bases). V gave up 4 bases and J gave up 0 bases, with 12 bases separating them. Per the germline V gene, CDR1 is SGHTA and CDR2 is FQGNSA. The CDR3 runs 16 residues. CDR3 bases: TGTGCCAGCAGCTCACAGACAGCTTCGAACACCGGGGAGCTGTTTTTT. Protein product: CASSSQTASNTGELFF. The variable domain in full, completed from reference TRBV7-2 and TRBJ2-2, reads GAGVSQSPSNKVTEKGKDVELRCDPISGHTALYWYRQSLGQGLEFLIYFQGNSAPDKSGLPSDRFSAERTGGSVSTLTIQRTQQEDSAVYLCASSSQTASNTGELFFGEGSRLTVL.

The chain combines TRBV6-5 with TRBJ2-7; D is possibly TRBD1 or TRBD2 (5 bases each). The CDR3 has 15 residues. The germline gives CDR1 MNHEY, CDR2 SVGAGI. V lost 0 bases and J lost 3, with 12 bases in between. This CDR3 is CASSYSSVGDYEQYF. CDR3 nucleotide sequence: TGTGCCAGCAGTTACTCGTCCGTGGGGGACTACGAGCAGTACTTC.

This clonotype was seen at least ten times. V is TRBV3-1 and J is TRBJ2-2, with D possibly TRBD2 on 5 matching bases. The V end was cut by 1 base, the J end by 6 bases, with 12 bases between. CDR3 size: 15 residues. Per germline, CDR1 LGHDT and CDR2 YNNKEL (reference sequence). The CDR3: CASSQVNRGAGELFF. In nucleotides, the CDR3 is TGTGCCAGCAGCCAAGTTAATCGGGGTGCCGGGGAGCTGTTTTTT.

The sample holds many counts of this clonotype. V and J are TRBV27 and TRBJ2-7; D gene ambiguous. V was clipped by 6 bases and J by 3 bases, with 9 bases between them. The CDR3 is 12 residues long. Germline CDR1 MNHEY, CDR2 SMNVEV (reference sequence). Written as DNA, the CDR3 is TGTGCCAGCAGGGGCGTCGGCTACGAGCAGTACTTC. Amino acids: CASRGVGYEQYF.